The present entry profiles one T cell receptor (beta chain) with its context. The data were obtained in a study of blood T cell repertoires in COVID-19. Across the study: In each case, the material was cDNA or gDNA derived from T cells, B-cell-depleted T cells, or PBMCs.

The CDR3 spans 15 residues. Germline CDR1 reads MRHNA; CDR2 reads SNTAGT. V was shortened by 4 bases and J by 1 base, with 11 bases between the two germline ends. Per the authors' pipeline: Reference gene primer amplification gave nucleated cell count estimates. Profiling relied on immunoSEQ multiplex PCR, and the TCRdb table lists in-frame clones only, not all of them. That table is the source of V, J and clone size, and D and trimming were worked out from the DNA. Counted here are about 170,000 clones, over 75% occurring once; the ten biggest clones make up 6.9%. What was sequenced was peripheral blood. The gene calls are TRBV6-4 and TRBJ2-4, with a weak D call TRBD2 (5 bases). The TCR originated in an older man with COVID-19, enrolled during active disease. The CDR3 coding sequence is TGTGCCAGCAGTGTCGGGGTAGGGGCCAAAAACATTCAGTACTTC. This codes for CASSVGVGAKNIQYF.